These T cell receptor beta chains were read from a single sample in a study of human T cells and chemical hapten exposure. Each CDR3 protein is one row after TCRdb ran MiXCR on the RACE reads. The sample yields over 100,000 distinct CDR3 sequences, roughly 9% seen once. The input for sequencing was whole blood, taken in connection with sensitization to the hapten diphenylcyclopropenone (DPC). These receptors all come from a woman between 40 and 50 years old with alopecia areata. Some clones in this sample may be carry-over from other donors' samples. The CDR3 runs from the conserved cysteine through the conserved F or W. Fields, in order: V gene, clone size, CDR3 protein. The listing skips clone size in some rows; elsewhere it reads once, few, many or a size class.

v_call: TRBV7-8
clone_size: NA
cdr3_aa: CASSLQGPLHF

v_call: TRBV12-3/TRBV12-4
clone_size: NA
cdr3_aa: CASSLSGTGANVLTF

v_call: TRBV18
clone_size: many
cdr3_aa: CASSPGHFGVTEAFF

v_call: TRBV28
clone_size: many
cdr3_aa: CASSLWEYEQYF

v_call: TRBV7-2
clone_size: few
cdr3_aa: CASSFPSTVYGYTF

v_call: TRBV24-1
clone_size: few
cdr3_aa: CATSDSPSGTGNTIYF

v_call: TRBV7-2
clone_size: many
cdr3_aa: CASSLEPSGYTDTQYF

v_call: TRBV29-1
clone_size: many
cdr3_aa: CSVQYTEAFF

v_call: TRBV24-1
clone_size: NA
cdr3_aa: CATSDSGVSGQGSTEAFF

v_call: TRBV12-3/TRBV12-4
clone_size: NA
cdr3_aa: CASRATGARDYEQYF

v_call: TRBV4-1
clone_size: few
cdr3_aa: CASSQWRGGTDTQYF

v_call: TRBV4-2
clone_size: many
cdr3_aa: CASSRSEGGNEKLFF

v_call: TRBV2
clone_size: many
cdr3_aa: CASSMSVISYNEQFF

v_call: TRBV7-9
clone_size: NA
cdr3_aa: CASSVGSTQYF

v_call: TRBV11-2
clone_size: few
cdr3_aa: CASSFRDWRYGYTF

v_call: TRBV7-9
clone_size: many
cdr3_aa: CASSLAGNTEAFF

v_call: TRBV12-3/TRBV12-4
clone_size: NA
cdr3_aa: CASSLERGGTEAFF

v_call: TRBV19
clone_size: many
cdr3_aa: CASSNQHDTGELFF

v_call: TRBV29-1
clone_size: few
cdr3_aa: CSVAQGGQADTQYF

v_call: TRBV7-2
clone_size: NA
cdr3_aa: CASSLRGPGQAALIGETQYF

v_call: TRBV5-6
clone_size: many
cdr3_aa: CASSSNLEQYF

v_call: TRBV2
clone_size: NA
cdr3_aa: CASLDSVYEQYF

v_call: TRBV4-1
clone_size: NA
cdr3_aa: CASSQLGKLFF

v_call: TRBV11-2
clone_size: few
cdr3_aa: CASSPSYASSGANVLTF

v_call: TRBV7-8
clone_size: few
cdr3_aa: CASSWGPDTQYF

v_call: TRBV7-9
clone_size: many
cdr3_aa: CASSLGTTPDYEQYF

v_call: TRBV6-5
clone_size: many
cdr3_aa: CASKSGQGPYEQYF

v_call: TRBV7-2
clone_size: many
cdr3_aa: CASSAAGTSGGADTQYF

v_call: TRBV29-1
clone_size: many
cdr3_aa: CSVEVGLHTGGYTF

v_call: TRBV24-1
clone_size: many
cdr3_aa: CATSPTHSNQPQHF

v_call: TRBV4-3
clone_size: few
cdr3_aa: CASSQDPAGAQQDTQYF

v_call: TRBV12-3/TRBV12-4
clone_size: many
cdr3_aa: CASSLMGGLSGELFF

v_call: TRBV7-9
clone_size: NA
cdr3_aa: CASIGTGDTGELFF

v_call: TRBV5-1
clone_size: many
cdr3_aa: CASSLGLAISSHSMDLSTDTQYF

v_call: TRBV5-4
clone_size: NA
cdr3_aa: CASSLDPQETQYF

v_call: TRBV3-1
clone_size: few
cdr3_aa: CASSQGLAGGQF

v_call: TRBV7-3
clone_size: few
cdr3_aa: CASSASGLAGLGETQYF

v_call: TRBV7-6
clone_size: NA
cdr3_aa: CASSSRQSSGANVLTF

v_call: TRBV9
clone_size: few
cdr3_aa: CASSPGDRASEAFF

v_call: TRBV7-8
clone_size: many
cdr3_aa: CASSLVGGGVTDTQYF

v_call: TRBV29-1
clone_size: NA
cdr3_aa: CSVSKRSPTDTQYF

v_call: TRBV4-3
clone_size: NA
cdr3_aa: CASSQETPSGGADTQYF

v_call: TRBV30
clone_size: NA
cdr3_aa: CAWSYGTIPSGEQYF

v_call: TRBV3-1
clone_size: many
cdr3_aa: CASSSHRGRMDTEAFF

v_call: TRBV7-2
clone_size: NA
cdr3_aa: CASSLEPGALSEQFF